Listed here are 22 T cell receptor beta chains from one sample, sequenced in a study of T cells expressing NK-cell markers. TCRdb re-called the 5' RACE reads and shows each CDR3 protein once, DNA omitted. Its listing shows fewer than 550,000 distinct CDR3 sequences. Sequencing was performed on blood T cells: a sorted CD56 or NKG2C T cell subset, CD4+ or CD8+ T cells, or bulk PBMC T cells (not recorded which). The origin of the receptors is a woman between 45 and 60 years old in good health.

J is TRBJ1-2 and V is TRBV6-5. Germline-derived CDR1 and CDR2 are MNHEY and SVGAGI. This CDR3 has 13 amino acids. CDR3 amino acids: CASVDNFNYGYTF.

CDR3 protein: CASGDRTPASTDTQYF. The chain joins TRBV7-8 to TRBJ2-3; the TRBD1 assignment by TCRdb is unverifiable without DNA. The CDR3 extends over 16 amino acids. Per the germline V gene, CDR1 is SGHVS and CDR2 is FQNEAQ.

This chain connects TRBV3-1 to TRBJ1-1; TCRdb selects TRBD1, and the lack of DNA leaves this call unchecked. The germline V gene encodes CDR1 LGHDT and CDR2 YNNKEL (reference sequence). CDR3 size: 16 residues. The CDR3 sequence is CASSQGLTGGNTEAFF. The full variable domain, in which reference TRBV3-1 and TRBJ1-1 provide the parts outside the CDR3, is DTAVSQTPKYLVTQMGNDKSIKCEQNLGHDTMYWYKQDSKKFLKIMFSYNNKELIINETVPNRFSPKSPDKAHLNLHINSLELGDSAVYFCASSQGLTGGNTEAFFGQGTRLTVV.

The V and J genes are TRBV7-7 and TRBJ2-1; TCRdb outputs TRBD2, but without DNA this stays unchecked. Germline V gives CDR1 SSHAT, CDR2 FNYEAQ (reference sequence). The CDR3 runs to 14 residues. The CDR3 here is CASSQSGESNEQFF.

V usage is TRBV3-1 and J usage is TRBJ2-2; TCRdb's D gene call, TRBD1, goes unchecked for lack of DNA. The CDR3 is 14 residues long. Germline V gene lookup returns CDR1 LGHDT and CDR2 YNNKEL (reference sequence). The CDR3 loop reads CASRGQGDLGELFF.

This rearrangement joins TRBV5-1 to TRBJ2-2; TCRdb picks TRBD1, but there is no DNA to check that call. CDR1 and CDR2 from the germline V gene are SGHRS and YFSETQ. The CDR3 is 16 residues long. This CDR3 is CASSFWTGENTGELFF. The variable domain in full, completed from reference TRBV5-1 and TRBJ2-2, reads KAGVTQTPRYLIKTRGQQVTLSCSPISGHRSVSWYQQTPGQGLQFLFEYFSETQRNKGNFPGRFSGRQFSNSRSEMNVSTLELGDSALYLCASSFWTGENTGELFFGEGSRLTVL.

The chain links TRBV7-9 to TRBJ2-6; TCRdb's D gene call, TRBD1, goes unchecked for lack of DNA. Germline CDR1 reads SEHNR; CDR2 reads FQNEAQ (reference sequence). The CDR3 has 22 residues. The CDR3 sequence: CASSLIWQGGGQSYSGANVLTF.

V is TRBV5-1 and J is TRBJ2-3; there is no DNA to check the TCRdb D call of TRBD1. This CDR3 contains 15 residues. Germline assignment: CDR1 SGHRS and CDR2 YFSETQ. CDR3 region: CASSSAGTGPNTQYF.

The genes are TRBV20-1 and TRBJ2-7; TCRdb's D call of TRBD2 is untestable without DNA. CDR1 and CDR2 from the germline V gene are DFQATT and SNEGSKA (reference sequence). The CDR3 totals 16 residues. The CDR3 sequence is CSAISFFREGTYEQYF.

This sequence joins TRBV20-1 and TRBJ2-3; lacking DNA, the TRBD2 call made by TCRdb goes unchecked. CDR3 length equals 15 residues. Germline V gene data show CDR1 as DFQATT and CDR2 as SNEGSKA (reference sequence). Here the CDR3 reads CSARSTSGTIDTQYF.

The chain links TRBV15 to TRBJ2-5; TCRdb calls TRBD1, which cannot be checked without DNA. The length of the CDR3 is 15 residues. Germline assignment: CDR1 LNHNV and CDR2 YYDKDF (reference sequence). CDR3 in amino acids: CATSRAGALQETQYF.

The V and J genes are TRBV2 and TRBJ1-4; TCRdb reports TRBD1, a call that lacks DNA to check it against. This CDR3 comprises 13 residues. Looked up from germline, CDR1 is SNHLY and CDR2 is FYNNEI. This CDR3 reads CATQDRGGEKLFF.

V usage is TRBV6-5 and J usage is TRBJ2-3; TCRdb proposes TRBD2, but this gene call is untestable without DNA. Germline V CDR1 and CDR2: MNHEY, SVGAGI. The CDR3 covers 14 residues. The CDR3 protein is CASWGIALSDTQYF.

V and J are TRBV7-3 and TRBJ1-2; TCRdb proposes TRBD1, but this gene call is untestable without DNA. The length of the CDR3 is 13 residues. Germline CDR1 and CDR2: SGHTA and FQGTGA. The CDR3 loop is CASSAGTKGTYTF.

The chain couples TRBV5-1 to TRBJ2-3; no DNA is available, so the TRBD1 call from TCRdb remains unchecked. The germline gives CDR1 SGHRS, CDR2 YFSETQ. This CDR3 has 13 residues. CDR3 amino acids: CASTWAPTDTQYF.

V gene TRBV18 combines with J gene TRBJ2-3. There are 12 residues in the CDR3. Germline assignment: CDR1 KGHSH and CDR2 LQKENI. This CDR3 reads CASSPPTDTQYF.

The chain has TRBV7-9 and TRBJ1-2; TCRdb lists TRBD1, though no DNA is available to test this call. Germline CDR1 is SEHNR and CDR2 is FQNEAQ (reference sequence). This CDR3 is 11 amino acids long. CDR3 residues: CASSGVAGYTF. The full variable domain, rest sourced from reference TRBV7-9 and TRBJ1-2, is DTGVSQNPRHKITKRGQNVTFRCDPISEHNRLYWYRQTLGQGPEFLTYFQNEAQLEKSRLLSDRFSAERPKGSFSTLEIQRTEQGDSAMYLCASSGVAGYTFGSGTRLTVV.

This chain links TRBV20-1 with TRBJ2-7; TCRdb returns TRBD2, unconfirmable since there is no DNA. The CDR3 is 15 residues long. Germline V lookup: CDR1 DFQATT, CDR2 SNEGSKA (reference sequence). The CDR3 loop reads CSAREGGTSGRQQYF.

The chain couples TRBV12-3 or TRBV12-4 to TRBJ2-1; TCRdb indicates TRBD2, and absent DNA this call remains unverified. The CDR3 has 14 amino acids. The CDR3 is CASSLGSGSYEQFF.

J is TRBJ2-1 and V is TRBV3-1; TCRdb proposes TRBD2, but this gene call is untestable without DNA. Germline CDR1 reads LGHDT; CDR2 reads YNNKEL (reference sequence). This CDR3 comprises 15 residues. The CDR3 reads CASSQGWGGLNEQFF.

The V and J genes are TRBV29-1 and TRBJ2-1; TCRdb's D call of TRBD2 is untestable without DNA. The CDR3 is made up of 15 amino acids. The germline V gene encodes CDR1 SQVTM and CDR2 ANQGSEA. The CDR3 is CSASSGTSSYNEQFF.

The V call is TRBV10-2, the J call TRBJ2-5. The CDR3 has 11 amino acids. Germline CDR1 is WSHSY and CDR2 is SAAADI. CDR3 residues: CASSTLETQYF.